The TCR beta chain described here comes from a study of blood T cell repertoires in COVID-19. Study-wide context: Sample material is recorded as cDNA or gDNA derived from T cells, B-cell-depleted T cells, or PBMCs.

There are 14 residues in the CDR3. Trimming stripped 0 bases from V and 1 base from J, with 7 bases between. CDR1 SGHDT and CDR2 YYEEEE come from the germline V gene. Here immunoSEQ multiplex PCR was the method, and the copy in TCRdb shows in-frame clones only, minus some. The sample lists about 170,000 clones; 85% to 90% were seen once. Sequenced material: peripheral blood. This sequence originates from a woman aged 80 or older with COVID-19, enrolled during active disease. This rearrangement joins TRBV5-6 to TRBJ1-1; D remains ambiguous. The DNA for the CDR3 is TGTGCCAGCAGCTTGGCCTCGGGGAACACTGAAGCTTTCTTT. Translation: CASSLASGNTEAFF. Using reference TRBV5-6 and TRBJ1-1 for the parts outside the CDR3, the full variable domain is DAGVTQSPTHLIKTRGQQVTLRCSPKSGHDTVSWYQQALGQGPQFIFQYYEEEERQRGNFPDRFSGHQFPNYSSELNVNALLLGDSALYLCASSLASGNTEAFFGQGTRLTVV.